The T cell receptor beta chain under discussion was sequenced for a study of regulatory T cells in long-lasting Graves disease. Regarding the study as a whole: Patients whose Graves' disease persisted exhibited lower TCR diversity than those newly diagnosed.

Time point denoted: newly diagnosed GD, antithyroid drugs for less than 3 months. From RNA extracted from PBMCs, the TCR library was made. This clonotype has ten or more counts. Its target is unknown. iRepertoire HTBI primers and Arm-PCR of CDR3 regions built TCR beta libraries. Each CDR3 protein gets one entry after TCRdb re-called the multiplex PCR reads with MiXCR. This sample has hundreds of thousands of distinct CDR3 sequences, with approximately 15% found just once. Per germline, CDR1 LNHNV and CDR2 YYDKDF (reference sequence). The length of the CDR3 is 16 residues. Germline trimming cut 0 bases from V and 6 bases from J; bases unmatched to any gene: 8. The sample was also linked to a second study, of T cells in Graves' hyperthyroidism and ophthalmopathy. That study adds: During a first-round RT-PCR of the TCR CDR3, the HTBI primer set was used. Ophthalmopathy could be told apart from stable hyperthyroidism with a 13 V-J model. The model identified upcoming ophthalmopathy a median about 6.5 months ahead of onset.

The sample here was peripheral blood mononuclear cells (PBMCs), taken at new diagnosis, from a patient treated with antithyroid drugs. This TCR was recovered from a man younger than 40 with Graves disease. V and J are TRBV15 and TRBJ2-1; 7 bases fit TRBD2. The CDR3 sequence: CATSRDLWRESNEQFF. The DNA for the CDR3 is TGTGCCACCAGCAGAGATCTTTGGCGGGAGAGCAATGAGCAGTTCTTC.